This is a list of T cell receptor beta chains from one sample in a study of T cell responses to AZD1222 COVID-19 vaccine. Measured with immunoSEQ multiplex PCR; TCRdb has only the in-frame clones, and not every one. The table shows tens of thousands of clones, with approximately 90% occurring only once. The sequencing used peripheral blood, collected on day 0 of MenACWY control vaccination. The receptors derive from an adult in good health. The CDR3 runs from the conserved cysteine through the conserved F or W. A D gene is named only where the DNA matches it firmly. Size values are once, few and many counts, or a class for expanded clones, and some rows have none.

j_call d_call clone_size v_call cdr3_nt cdr3_aa
TRBJ1-2 NA once TRBV4-3 TGCGCCAGCAGCCAGAGCGAGGGGCTTTATGGCTACACCTTC CASSQSEGLYGYTF
TRBJ2-5 NA NA TRBV18 TGTGCCAGCTCACCACCCACTACGAGCCACTACCAAGAGACCCAGTACTTC CASSPPTTSHYQETQYF
TRBJ2-3 TRBD1 NA TRBV6-2/TRBV6-3 TGTGCCAGCAGTTACATGGGACAGGTGTATTTT CASSYMGQVYF
TRBJ2-7 NA NA TRBV11-2 TGTGCCAGCAGCCACTACGCCGGGACCGTAGCCTACGAGCAGTACTTC CASSHYAGTVAYEQYF
TRBJ1-2 NA NA TRBV28 TGTGCATCCCGGAACAGGGTTAACGACGGGGGTGGCTACACCTTC CASRNRVNDGGGYTF
TRBJ2-3 NA few TRBV6-5 TGTGCCAGCAGGACCGATCTCGGGGATACGCAGTATTTT CASRTDLGDTQYF
TRBJ2-5 TRBD1 NA TRBV27 TGTGCCAGCAGTCCCCCGGGACAGGGGGGGGAGACCCAGTACTTC CASSPPGQGGETQYF
TRBJ1-5 TRBD1 NA TRBV18 TGTGCCAGCTCACCACCAGGGACAGGGCATCAGCCCCAGCATTTT CASSPPGTGHQPQHF
TRBJ2-7 TRBD1 NA TRBV6-5 TGTGCCAGCTTACCAGGGACAGGGAGCAACGAGCAGTACTTC CASLPGTGSNEQYF
TRBJ1-5 NA NA TRBV29-1 TGCAGCGCCAAAAGACATCCTGGGGAGCCCCAGCATTTT CSAKRHPGEPQHF
TRBJ2-4 TRBD2 NA TRBV2 TGTGCCAGCAGTGAAGAGAGTAGCGGGAGAAAGTACTTC CASSEESSGRKYF
TRBJ2-3 NA NA TRBV19 TGTGCCAGTAGCCACTTACGCACAGTAGATACGCAGTATTTT CASSHLRTVDTQYF
TRBJ2-1 NA once TRBV9 TGTGCCAGCAGCCCGGGACCCCCGTCGGATGAGCAGTTCTTC CASSPGPPSDEQFF
TRBJ2-5 TRBD2 NA TRBV19 TGTGCCAGTAGTATAGGCCTAGCGGTGGGGGACCAGTACTTC CASSIGLAVGDQYF
TRBJ2-1 NA NA TRBV5-1 TGCGCCAGCACACCGGACGTAACGGGACTCGCCTACAATGAGCAGTTCTTC CASTPDVTGLAYNEQFF
TRBJ2-7 NA NA TRBV2 TGTGCCAGCAAGGACCCCACCTACGAGCAGTACTTC CASKDPTYEQYF
TRBJ2-7 TRBD1 NA TRBV5-5 TGTGCCAGCAGGGGCCCCGGGACAGGGATCTACGAGAACGAGCAGTACTTC CASRGPGTGIYENEQYF
TRBJ1-1 NA NA TRBV7-9 TGTGCCAGCAGCTTTCAGGCTCCGGGGGACACTGAAGCTTTCTTT CASSFQAPGDTEAFF
TRBJ1-3 NA NA TRBV6-5 TGTGCCAGCAGTTATTCAGCTGGAAACACCATATATTTT CASSYSAGNTIYF
TRBJ2-1 NA NA TRBV3-1/TRBV3-2 TGTGCCAGCAGCCCGGAGAACTTGGGGAATGAGCAGTTCTTC CASSPENLGNEQFF
TRBJ1-2 NA NA TRBV10-2 TGCGCCAGCAGTGAGTCGAGCAGGGCGGAGTACACCTTC CASSESSRAEYTF
TRBJ1-1 NA NA TRBV7-3 TGTGCCAGCAGTAAGACACCTTCTTCTGAAGCTTTCTTT CASSKTPSSEAFF
TRBJ2-7 TRBD2 NA TRBV20-1 TGCAGTGCTAGTAGGACTAGCGGAACCTACGAGCAGTACTTC CSASRTSGTYEQYF
TRBJ1-1 NA NA TRBV30 TGTGCCTGGGCCCTCACAGCGAACACTGAAGCTTTCTTT CAWALTANTEAFF
TRBJ2-3 NA NA TRBV7-2 TGTGCCAGCAGCCTGGGGGGGGCTGGGGGCGATACGCAGTATTTT CASSLGGAGGDTQYF
TRBJ1-3 NA NA TRBV23-1 TGCGCCAGCAGTCAGGGAAACACCATATATTTT CASSQGNTIYF